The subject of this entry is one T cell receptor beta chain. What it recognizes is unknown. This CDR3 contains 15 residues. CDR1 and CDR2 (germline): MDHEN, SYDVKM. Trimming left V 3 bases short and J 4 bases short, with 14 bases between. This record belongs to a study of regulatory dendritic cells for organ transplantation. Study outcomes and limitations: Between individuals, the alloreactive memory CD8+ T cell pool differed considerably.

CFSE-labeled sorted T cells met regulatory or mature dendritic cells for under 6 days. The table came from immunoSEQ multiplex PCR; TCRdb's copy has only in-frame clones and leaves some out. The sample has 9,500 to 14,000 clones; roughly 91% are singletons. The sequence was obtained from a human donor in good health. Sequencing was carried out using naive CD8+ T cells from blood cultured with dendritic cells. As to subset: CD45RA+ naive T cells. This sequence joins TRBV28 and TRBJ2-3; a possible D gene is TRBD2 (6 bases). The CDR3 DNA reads TGTGCCAGCAGTTTTTCGGCGGGACTCGCAGATACGCAGTATTTT. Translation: CASSFSAGLADTQYF.